This TCR beta chain was sequenced for a study of vaccination and CD4 T cells after COVID-19. Study information: Post-vaccine sample collection happened at a median of around 77 days after dose two, ranging 14 to 241.

In this sample, this clonotype turned up a few times. Its matching antigen is unknown. Per germline, CDR1 MNHNS and CDR2 SASEGT. This CDR3 is 13 amino acids long. Trimming pared 4 bases from V and 2 bases from J, leaving 9 bases between. Treatment in this sample: approximately nine-day PBMC culture with coronavirus spike peptide pools or control peptides (ViraFEST assay). ViraFEST used peptide pools to expand antigen-specific T cells and subsequently sequenced their TCRs. With 10 ug/ml peptide pools and approximately 10 IU/ml IL-2, PBMCs were cultured at approximately 2 million per well. Once obtained from cultured CD4+ T cells, the DNA was sequenced using the Oncomine TCR Beta short-read assay. TCRdb called the PCR reads again in MiXCR, with one record for every CDR3 protein. Of nearly 20,000 distinct CDR3 sequences in the sample, around 46% are singletons; the top ten hold around 2.9%.

V usage is TRBV6-1 and J usage is TRBJ2-7, with a tentative D call TRBD2 (6 bases). The sequence was obtained from a human donor who had recovered from COVID-19. The sample consisted of CD4+ T cells from blood, cultured in vitro, taken after SARS-CoV-2 vaccination. In nucleotides, the CDR3 is TGTGCCAGCAGTGTTAGCGGAGCCTACGAGCAGTACTTC. Translated: CASSVSGAYEQYF.